Following are 32 T cell receptor beta chains from one sample sequenced in a study of cytomegalovirus exposure and HLA in healthy donors. PCR used 60 Vbeta primers and 13 Jbeta primers. TCRdb's copy holds only in-frame clones and misses some; the assay was immunoSEQ multiplex PCR. The sample lists about 59,000 clones; roughly 80% were seen once. Sequenced sample: PBMCs. These receptors were taken from a man aged 35 to 55 in good health and CMV-seronegative.

This rearrangement joins TRBV7-6 to TRBJ2-4; the match to TRBD1 covers 8 bases. This CDR3 has 13 amino acids. V dropped 5 bases and J dropped 6; count of bases not matched to a gene: 3. CDR1 and CDR2 from the germline V gene are SGHVS and FNYEAQ. CDR3 in amino acids: CASSLDRVNIQYF. CDR3 DNA sequence: TGTGCCAGCAGCCTGGACAGGGTAAACATTCAGTACTTC.

This chain joins TRBV11-2 and TRBJ1-6; 8 bases fit TRBD1. V lost 5 bases to trimming and J lost 5 bases; unmatched junction nucleotides: 5. This CDR3 is 15 amino acids long. Germline V CDR1 and CDR2: SGHAT, FQNNGV. The CDR3 DNA is TGTGCCAGCAGCCCCCGACAGGGGAATAATTCACCCCTCCACTTT. Translation: CASSPRQGNNSPLHF.

This clone was recorded a few times. The chain combines TRBV5-3 with TRBJ2-1; D possibly corresponds to TRBD1 (5 bases). TRBV5-3 is an ORF; its function is uncertain. V was clipped by 4 bases and J by 0 bases, with 14 bases between them. The CDR3 totals 16 residues. The CDR3 protein is CARSQDRRVSYNEQFF. As DNA, the CDR3 is TGTGCCAGAAGCCAAGACAGAAGAGTCTCCTACAATGAGCAGTTCTTC.

V usage is TRBV7-2 and J usage is TRBJ1-5; TRBD1 is a possible D gene (5 bases). CDR1 is SGHTA and CDR2 is FQGNSA in the germline V gene. Trimming removed 5 bases at V and 4 bases at J, with 12 bases between. This CDR3 has 14 amino acids. The CDR3 region is CASSAGRKNQPQHF. The CDR3, as DNA: TGTGCCAGCAGCGCGGGACGGAAAAATCAGCCCCAGCATTTT.

For the CDR3, the DNA is TGTGCCAGCAGTTCCGGCGGGACAGGCGATTACGAGCAGTACGTC. Residues: CASSSGGTGDYEQYV. The V gene is TRBV2, the J gene TRBJ2-7; the match to TRBD1 covers 8 bases. The CDR3 extends over 15 amino acids. Trimming took 5 bases from V and 4 from J; bases not matched to a gene: 10. The germline V gene has CDR1 SNHLY and CDR2 FYNNEI.

The chain recombines TRBV29-1 with TRBJ1-1; the D gene is possibly TRBD1 (6 bases). This CDR3 is built from 13 residues. V was clipped by 7 bases and J by 1 base, with 13 bases between them. The germline V gene has CDR1 SQVTM and CDR2 ANQGSEA. The CDR3 spells CSAPGTKNTEAFF. The DNA of the CDR3 is TGCAGCGCCCCCGGGACAAAGAACACTGAAGCTTTCTTT. Full variable domain (outside the CDR3, taken from reference TRBV29-1 and TRBJ1-1): SAVISQKPSRDICQRGTSLTIQCQVDSQVTMMFWYRQQPGQSLTLIATANQGSEATYESGFVIDKFPISRPNLTFSTLTVSNMSPEDSSIYLCSAPGTKNTEAFFGQGTRLTVV.

The chain combines TRBV5-8 with TRBJ1-1, with D possibly being TRBD1 (5 bases). Per the germline V gene, CDR1 is SGHTS and CDR2 is YDEGEE. V shed 0 bases and J shed 9 bases, with 9 bases lying between them. CDR3 length equals 12 residues. CDR3: CASSLVQGKAFF. The CDR3 DNA sequence: TGTGCCAGCAGCTTGGTTCAGGGTAAAGCTTTCTTT. The full variable domain, in which reference TRBV5-8 and TRBJ1-1 provide the parts outside the CDR3, is EAGVTQSPTHLIKTRGQQATLRCSPISGHTSVYWYQQALGLGLQFLLWYDEGEERNRGNFPPRFSGRQFPNYSSELNVNALELEDSALYLCASSLVQGKAFFGQGTRLTVV.

The rearrangement uses TRBV4-1 and TRBJ2-7; D might be TRBD1 (6 bases). The germline V gene has CDR1 MGHRA and CDR2 YSYEKL. The V end lost 5 bases, the J end lost 5 bases, and 25 bases lay between the germline ends. This CDR3 is built from 17 residues. The DNA of the CDR3 is TGCGCCAGCAGCTGGGACCCCCAGCCAATGGGGGCGCACGAGCAGTACTTC. Protein sequence: CASSWDPQPMGAHEQYF.

The rearrangement uses TRBV30 and TRBJ2-5, with D tentatively TRBD2 (6 bases). Germline V CDR1 and CDR2: GTSNPN, SVGIG (reference sequence). The CDR3 contains 14 residues. Trimming took 2 bases from V and 3 from J, leaving 13 bases between them. The CDR3 sequence is CAWSRGSGEETQYF. The CDR3, as DNA: TGTGCCTGGAGTCGCGGTAGCGGTGAAGAGACCCAGTACTTC. Full variable domain (missing parts from reference TRBV30 and TRBJ2-5): SQTIHQWPATLVQPVGSPLSLECTVEGTSNPNLYWYRQAAGRGLQLLFYSVGIGQISSEVPQNLSASRPQDRQFILSSKKLLLSDSGFYLCAWSRGSGEETQYFGPGTRLLVL.

The chain uses TRBV9 and TRBJ1-1; no clear D gene. The CDR3 has 16 amino acids. CDR1 and CDR2 (germline): SGDLS, YYNGEE. V was pared by 3 bases and J by 0 bases, with 15 bases between. CDR3 region: CASSGLGRPMNTEAFF. For the CDR3, the DNA is TGTGCCAGCAGCGGCCTGGGCCGACCCATGAACACTGAAGCTTTCTTT.

The V call is TRBV7-9, the J call TRBJ1-2; 8 positions match TRBD1. V was pared by 4 bases and J by 5 bases, with 6 bases of the junction left unmatched. This CDR3 has 14 residues. The germline V gene has CDR1 SEHNR and CDR2 FQNEAQ (reference sequence). In nucleotides, the CDR3 is TGTGCCAGCAGCTCACGGACAGGGAGGTATGGCTACACCTTC. Translation: CASSSRTGRYGYTF.

The chain combines TRBV15 with TRBJ2-1; TRBD2 aligns across 9 bases. CDR3 size: 15 residues. Germline V gives CDR1 LNHNV, CDR2 YYDKDF (reference sequence). The V and J ends lost 5 bases and 8 bases, in that order; junction bases with no gene match: 10. The CDR3 spells CATSPLREGVDEQFF. The CDR3 DNA is TGTGCCACCAGCCCCTTGCGGGAGGGCGTGGATGAGCAGTTCTTC.

In its sample, this clone was seen once. The rearrangement links TRBV29-1 to TRBJ2-5, with a possible D match to TRBD1 (6 bases). The CDR3 has 12 amino acids. V was cut by 4 bases and J by 5 bases, with 11 bases left in between. Germline CDR1 reads SQVTM; CDR2 reads ANQGSEA. CDR3 DNA sequence: TGCAGCGTTGGGGGGCGCTGGGAGACCCAGTACTTC. Translated, it gives CSVGGRWETQYF.

There are a few counts of this clone. V is TRBV6-5 and J is TRBJ2-7; 7 nucleotides align to TRBD1. Germline CDR1 is MNHEY and CDR2 is SVGAGI. After removal of 5 bases from V and 4 bases from J, the junction contained 8 bases not matched to a gene. The CDR3 runs to 14 residues. This CDR3 is CASSPPGQIYEQYF. Here the CDR3 DNA reads TGTGCCAGCAGTCCTCCGGGACAGATTTACGAGCAGTACTTC.

The V gene is TRBV5-4, the J gene TRBJ1-1, with a possible D match to TRBD1 (5 bases). V shed 2 bases and J shed 1 base, with 9 bases lying between them. Germline-derived CDR1 and CDR2 are SGHNT and YYREEE (reference sequence). The CDR3 has 14 amino acids. The CDR3 spells CASSFDSSNTEAFF. For the CDR3, the DNA is TGTGCCAGCAGCTTTGACAGCTCGAACACTGAAGCTTTCTTT. The full variable domain, with the rest looked up from reference TRBV5-4 and TRBJ1-1, is ETGVTQSPTHLIKTRGQQVTLRCSSQSGHNTVSWYQQALGQGPQFIFQYYREEENGRGNFPPRFSGLQFPNYSSELNVNALELDDSALYLCASSFDSSNTEAFFGQGTRLTVV.

In DNA, the CDR3 is TGTGCCAGTAGTTGGGCGAGCCAGGCCCTCGGGATCTATGGCTACACCTTC. As protein: CASSWASQALGIYGYTF. This rearrangement joins TRBV19 to TRBJ1-2; D is ambiguous. Per the germline V gene, CDR1 is LNHDA and CDR2 is SQIVND (reference sequence). V shed 5 bases and J shed 4 bases, with 23 bases lying between them. The CDR3 extends over 17 amino acids.

The chain employs TRBV7-9 and TRBJ2-3; 7 nucleotides match TRBD2. The CDR3 loop spans 15 amino acids. Germline lookup yields CDR1 SEHNR and CDR2 FQNEAQ (reference sequence). With V trimmed by 5 bases and J by 2 bases, 7 bases remained unmatched. The CDR3: CASSQTSRLTDTQYF. Here the CDR3 DNA reads TGTGCCAGCAGCCAGACTAGCCGACTCACAGATACGCAGTATTTT.

The chain employs TRBV7-2 and TRBJ1-5; 10 bases fit TRBD1. This CDR3 region has 15 residues. CDR1 is SGHTA and CDR2 is FQGNSA in the germline V gene. With V trimmed by 5 bases and J by 2 bases, 3 bases remained unmatched. Here the CDR3 DNA reads TGTGCCAGCAGCCACGGGACAGGGGGCAATCAGCCCCAGCATTTT. Translating gives CASSHGTGGNQPQHF.

This clone was counted a few times. The chain uses TRBV19 and TRBJ1-2; 8 bases line up with TRBD1. CDR3 size: 14 residues. V lost 4 bases, J lost 4 bases, and 5 bases stayed unmatched. Germline values: CDR1 LNHDA, CDR2 SQIVND (reference sequence). The CDR3 DNA follows: TGTGCCAGTAGTACTACAGGGGGTAGCTATGGCTACACCTTC. Its translation is CASSTTGGSYGYTF. Filled out from reference TRBV19 and TRBJ1-2, the complete variable domain reads DGGITQSPKYLFRKEGQNVTLSCEQNLNHDAMYWYRQDPGQGLRLIYYSQIVNDFQKGDIAEGYSVSREKKESFPLTVTSAQKNPTAFYLCASSTTGGSYGYTFGSGTRLTVV.

The chain couples TRBV29-1 to TRBJ2-7; 11 nucleotides align to TRBD2. Germline V CDR1 and CDR2: SQVTM, ANQGSEA. Trimming took 4 bases from V and 3 from J; bases not matched to a gene: 5. There are 14 residues in the CDR3. Here the CDR3 DNA reads TGCAGCGTTGTAACTAGCGGGAGAGGCTACGAGCAGTACTTC. Translating it yields CSVVTSGRGYEQYF.

This clone has only one observation. CDR3 residues: CASSLSPRAGAYEQYF. The CDR3, as DNA: TGTGCCAGCAGTTTATCCCCCAGGGCAGGGGCGTACGAGCAGTACTTC. The chain has TRBV27 and TRBJ2-5; possibly TRBD1 for D (6 bases). TRBJ2-7 explains the end of the DNA better; the J call may be wrong. CDR3 length: 16 residues. Germline CDR1 MNHEY, CDR2 SMNVEV (reference sequence).

The chain is built from TRBV9 and TRBJ1-1; D is ambiguous. CDR3 size: 13 residues. The V gene lost 4 bases and the J gene lost 1 base, with 8 bases spanning the gap. Germline V CDR1 and CDR2: SGDLS, YYNGEE. The CDR3 DNA reads TGTGCCAGCAGCCCAGCAGGGAACACTGAAGCTTTCTTT. Residues: CASSPAGNTEAFF.

This sequence joins TRBV19 and TRBJ1-3; 7 bases align to TRBD1. The CDR3 has 14 residues. The J segment lost 3 bases and the V segment lost 7 bases, leaving 6 bases of the junction unmatched. The germline V gene has CDR1 LNHDA and CDR2 SQIVND (reference sequence). Here the CDR3 DNA reads TGTGCCAGTACCACGACAGGGTTTGGAAACACCATATATTTT. It encodes CASTTTGFGNTIYF.

The genes are TRBV7-2 and TRBJ2-3, with D hard to call. The CDR3 is 15 residues long. Trimming cost V 2 bases and J 0 bases, with 9 bases left between them. Per the germline V gene, CDR1 is SGHTA and CDR2 is FQGNSA. As DNA, the CDR3 is TGTGCCAGCAGCTTATCGTTGGGCAGCACAGATACGCAGTATTTT. As protein: CASSLSLGSTDTQYF. The variable domain in full, completed from reference TRBV7-2 and TRBJ2-3, reads GAGVSQSPSNKVTEKGKDVELRCDPISGHTALYWYRQSLGQGLEFLIYFQGNSAPDKSGLPSDRFSAERTGGSVSTLTIQRTQQEDSAVYLCASSLSLGSTDTQYFGPGTRLTVL.

The V gene is TRBV28, the J gene TRBJ2-2; 12 bases match TRBD1. V trimming: 6 bases; J trimming: 7 bases; junction bases outside the gene matches: 6. This CDR3 comprises 15 residues. Per germline, CDR1 MDHEN and CDR2 SYDVKM. This CDR3 reads CASRGQGALGGELFF. Written as DNA, the CDR3 is TGTGCCAGCAGGGGACAGGGGGCTCTGGGCGGGGAGCTGTTTTTT.

The V call is TRBV28, the J call TRBJ1-1; D perhaps matches TRBD1 (5 bases). There are 15 residues in the CDR3. Germline values: CDR1 MDHEN, CDR2 SYDVKM. V was shortened by 4 bases and J by 5 bases, with 17 bases between the two germline ends. The chain's CDR3 is CASSSPGGGRTEAFF. The CDR3 DNA follows: TGTGCCAGCAGTTCCCCCGGGGGAGGCAGGACTGAAGCTTTCTTT.

The rearrangement joins TRBV10-1 to TRBJ2-1; 16 bases line up with TRBD2. The germline V gene has CDR1 WNHNN and CDR2 SYGVQD (reference sequence). The CDR3 extends over 19 amino acids. V shed 9 bases, J shed 0 bases, and the junction held 11 bases outside the gene matches. The chain's CDR3 is CAREPGLAGGLRSYNEQFF. The CDR3 DNA sequence: TGCGCCAGAGAGCCGGGACTAGCGGGGGGGCTACGCTCCTACAATGAGCAGTTCTTC.

As to this clone: The same CDR3 can be traced to other DNA sequences in this sample. V gene TRBV5-1 combines with J gene TRBJ2-3, with 9 bases aligning to TRBD2. This CDR3 comprises 15 residues. With 0 bases clipped from V and 1 base from J, the junction kept 0 bases outside the gene matches. Germline loops: CDR1 SGHRS, CDR2 YFSETQ. The CDR3 DNA reads as TGCGCCAGCAGCTTGGTAGCGGGGGGCACAGATACGCAGTATTTT. Its translation: CASSLVAGGTDTQYF.

The chain employs TRBV6-5 and TRBJ2-2; 10 nucleotides agree with TRBD2. CDR3 length: 15 amino acids. Germline CDR1 is MNHEY and CDR2 is SVGAGI. Trimming at V came to 7 bases and at J to 5 bases, leaving 7 bases not matched to a gene. CDR3 amino acids: CASTPGLARTGELFF. In DNA, the CDR3 is TGTGCCAGCACCCCGGGACTAGCGAGAACCGGGGAGCTGTTTTTT.

In nucleotides, the CDR3 is TGTGCCAGCAGTTTGGGAGGACAGGGTGACGGGGTGGCTTTCTTT. This translates into CASSLGGQGDGVAFF. The chain couples TRBV28 to TRBJ1-1, with 8 bases lining up with TRBD1. The CDR3 length is 15 residues. CDR1 and CDR2 from the germline V gene are MDHEN and SYDVKM. With V trimmed by 3 bases and J by 11 bases, 14 bases remained unmatched.

The chain is built from TRBV2 and TRBJ2-1; maybe TRBD2 (7 bases). CDR1 and CDR2 (germline): SNHLY, FYNNEI. The CDR3 runs to 14 residues. The V and J ends lost 6 bases and 8 bases respectively, with 17 bases between them. Here the CDR3 DNA reads TGTGCCAGCAGCGTAAGGGGGGGCCTCGATGAGCAGTTCTTC. Amino acids: CASSVRGGLDEQFF.

V and J are TRBV25-1 and TRBJ2-3; maybe TRBD2 (5 bases). Per germline, CDR1 MGHDK and CDR2 SYGVNS. CDR3 length: 16 amino acids. V was pared by 4 bases and J by 0 bases, with 14 bases between. The CDR3 nucleotides are TGTGCCAGCAGTGCGAGGGTAATAGGTAGCACAGATACGCAGTATTTT. As protein: CASSARVIGSTDTQYF.